This T cell receptor beta chain was profiled in a study of beta chain features in type 1 diabetes. Study-wide points: Short templates might get an advantage during PCR, and this would be equal in patients and controls. Type 1 diabetes patients had TCRB CDR3s that were shorter (moderately but significantly so) in all four CD4+ subsets. Insertion counts at VDJ junctions were lower in type 1 diabetes patients, who also showed more deletions there.

Every isolated RNA sample was fully reverse transcribed, so sequencing captured expressed TCRB transcripts. Generated by immunoSEQ multiplex PCR, the TCRdb table keeps only in-frame clones and is missing some. This table has about 250,000 clones, over 12% appearing once. As for this clone: Antigen unknown.

Sorting with CD45RO/CCR7/CD25/CD127/CD95/CD27 yielded naive, central memory, regulatory and stem-like memory CD4+ cells. Trimming removed 3 bases from V and 1 base from J, with 6 bases in between. Germline loops: CDR1 KGHSH, CDR2 LQKENI. The CDR3 has 13 amino acids. The chain has TRBV18 and TRBJ1-1; D unresolved. The sequence came from a middle-aged woman in good health. The sample consisted of naive CD4+ T cells from blood. CDR3 DNA: TGTGCCAGCTCACCTAGACAGAACACTGAAGCTTTCTTT. Residues: CASSPRQNTEAFF. The full variable domain, completed using reference TRBV18 and TRBJ1-1, is NAGVMQNPRHLVRRRGQEARLRCSPMKGHSHVYWYRQLPEEGLKFMVYLQKENIIDESGMPKERFSAEFPKEGPSILRIQQVVRGDSAAYFCASSPRQNTEAFFGQGTRLTVV.